What follows describes a single T cell receptor beta chain. Its recognized antigen is unknown. The sample holds no much larger clone one base away, and base qualities are not on file. Systemically healthy Caucasian individuals from Russia, 39 in total and aged roughly 6 to 90 years, were included as donors. Ten milliliters of peripheral blood were drawn from each donor into EDTA-treated Vacutainer tubes. PBMCs were isolated by Ficoll-Paque density-gradient centrifugation, with at least 6 million obtained per sample. Trizol reagent was used to extract total RNA from the PBMCs, yielding at least 6 micrograms per sample. For every donor, an aliquot of PBMCs went through flow cytometry to measure the percentages of naive CD45RAhigh/CD27high T cells. The sample comes from a study of blood T cells in healthy people across ages (dated by TCRdb to between 2014 and 2017). As for the study more broadly: In model experiments, template switching captured about one uniquely barcoded TCR beta cDNA molecule for every two T cells. To avoid experimental bias, donors of different ages were distributed randomly across sequencing lanes. Four age groups were formed from the donors: young (average 16 years), middle-aged (approximately 40), aged (about 62) and long-lived (approximately 80). Using deep sequencing normalized with unique cDNA molecular identifiers, the study measured how TCR beta repertoire diversity changes with age. Using the same blood draw, the study looked at two additional independent replicas of 1 million unique cDNA reads for two donors, one aged 18 to 29 and the other aged 80 or older.

The germline V gene encodes CDR1 MDHEN and CDR2 SYDVKM. V has 10 bases trimmed and J has 5 bases trimmed; junction bases matching no gene number 9. Its CDR3 holds 13 amino acids, cysteine through phenylalanine. Only the CDR3 region is kept as DNA, spanning 39 bases read in frame from base 1. Library preparation used 5' RACE. Sequencing was carried out with an Illumina HiSeq 2500. A second roughly 6 to 12 cycle PCR used a sample-barcoded 5' primer and a J-beta primer mix. A unique molecular identifier was introduced onto each TCR beta cDNA molecule by a template-switch 5' adaptor carrying 12 random nucleotides. Each sample yielded at least 2.5 million CDR3-containing paired-end reads. First-strand cDNA synthesis was performed from all RNA using the Mint cDNA synthesis kit, with priming by a TRBC-specific oligonucleotide. Following uracil-DNA glycosylase treatment, a first 18-cycle PCR with universal primers M1SS and BC2_uni_R was performed on all cDNA. The authors' analysis ran thus. Normalization of each sample was performed by random selection of 1 million high-quality reads, each carrying a distinct molecular identifier. Instead of being binned into consensus sequences, reads that shared molecular identifiers were thrown out. MiTCR, run with a Q25 quality threshold and the strictest error-elimination algorithm, handled CDR3 identification, clonotype clustering and error correction. A nonparametric unseen species model with Euler transformation was used to estimate a lower bound on total TCR beta diversity. The public reads were reprocessed in TCRdb via fastp at Q25 and MiXCR, keeping in-frame beta chains. Merged by CDR3 protein, the rows form single entries marked with the most common genes and DNA. The authors' filters were not applied to this entry. Recorded for this sample are more than 650,000 distinct CDR3 sequences; roughly 50% of them occurred a single time. The biggest ten clones account for around 40% of the sample.

Overall study outcomes, separate from this receptor: The CMV infection status of donors was not known, potentially confounding age-related changes in expanded clonotypes. Compared with the aged group, the long-lived group had more naive CD4+ T cells, fewer expanded clones and increased TCR diversity, a pattern suggesting age selection. Estimates of total diversity based on one million sequenced T cells were regarded as lower bounds and as underestimates. Because profiling used bulk unsorted PBMCs, naive and antigen-experienced compartments could not be compared conclusively. A strong correlation was found between observed TCR beta diversity and the percentage of naive T cells measured by flow cytometry. As age increased, observed TCR beta diversity per million T cells dropped in a roughly linear way, and a significant reduction was already evident by age about 40.

Sequencing used blood. The chain couples TRBV28 to TRBJ1-1; TRBD1 aligns with 8 central bases. The TCR comes from a man older than 75 in good health. The CDR3 has the sequence CATTGGLGTEAFF. The DNA is as follows: TGTGCCACTACAGGGGGGCTGGGAACTGAAGCTTTCTTT.